Reported below is one T cell receptor (beta chain). This specimen comes from a study of blood T cell repertoires in COVID-19. Here immunoSEQ multiplex PCR was the method, and the copy in TCRdb shows in-frame clones only, minus some. The sample consists of around 500,000 clones, around nine tenths of them appearing once. Sequenced material: PBMCs or T cells enriched from blood (not recorded which). The clonotype was recovered from a woman in her forties who had recovered from COVID-19.

CDR3 sequence reads: CASSYSGGRASYEQYF. CDR3 DNA: TGTGCCAGCAGTTACTCAGGCGGGAGGGCCTCCTACGAGCAGTACTTC. This rearrangement joins TRBV6-5 to TRBJ2-7; 9 bases line up with TRBD2. This CDR3 comprises 16 residues. V lost 0 bases, J lost 0 bases, and 3 bases stayed unmatched. Germline loops: CDR1 MNHEY, CDR2 SVGAGI.